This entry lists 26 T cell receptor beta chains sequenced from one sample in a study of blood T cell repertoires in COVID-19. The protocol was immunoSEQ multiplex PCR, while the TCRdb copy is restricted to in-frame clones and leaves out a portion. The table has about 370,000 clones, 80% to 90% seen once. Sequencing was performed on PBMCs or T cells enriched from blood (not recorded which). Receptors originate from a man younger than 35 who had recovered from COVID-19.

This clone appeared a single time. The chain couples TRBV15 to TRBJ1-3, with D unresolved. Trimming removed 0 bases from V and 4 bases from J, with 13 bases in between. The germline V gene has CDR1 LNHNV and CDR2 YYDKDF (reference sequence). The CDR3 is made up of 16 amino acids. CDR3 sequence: CATSRDMGRAGNTIYF. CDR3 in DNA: TGTGCCACCAGCAGAGATATGGGCAGAGCCGGAAACACCATATATTTT.

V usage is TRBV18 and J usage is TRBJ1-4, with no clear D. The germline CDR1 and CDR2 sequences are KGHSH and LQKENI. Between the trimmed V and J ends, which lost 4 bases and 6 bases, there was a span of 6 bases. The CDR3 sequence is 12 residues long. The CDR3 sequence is CASSREDEKLFF. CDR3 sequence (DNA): TGTGCCAGCTCACGGGAGGATGAAAAACTGTTTTTT.

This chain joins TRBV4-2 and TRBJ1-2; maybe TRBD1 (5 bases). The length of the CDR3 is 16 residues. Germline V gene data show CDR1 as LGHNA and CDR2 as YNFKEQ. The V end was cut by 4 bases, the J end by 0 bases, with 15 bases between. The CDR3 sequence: CASSPNQRQTNYGYTF. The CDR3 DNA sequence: TGTGCCAGCAGCCCAAACCAGCGACAGACTAACTATGGCTACACCTTC.

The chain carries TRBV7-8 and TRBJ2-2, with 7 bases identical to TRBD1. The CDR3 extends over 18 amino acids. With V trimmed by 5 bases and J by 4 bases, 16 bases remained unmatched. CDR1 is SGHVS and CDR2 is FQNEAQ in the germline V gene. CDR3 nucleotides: TGTGCCAGCAGCATAGGAAGAGGGTCCACAGGGGCCACCGGGGAGCTGTTTTTT. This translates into CASSIGRGSTGATGELFF.

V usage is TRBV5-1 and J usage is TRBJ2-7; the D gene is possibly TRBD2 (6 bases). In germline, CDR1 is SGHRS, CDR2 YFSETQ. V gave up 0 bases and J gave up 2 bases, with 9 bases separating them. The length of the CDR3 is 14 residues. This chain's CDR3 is CASSLAPGAYEQYF. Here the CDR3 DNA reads TGCGCCAGCAGCTTGGCCCCGGGAGCCTACGAGCAGTACTTC.

CDR3 coding DNA: TGTGCCAGCAGTGATAAAGGGTCAGGGGCTAGGAGCACTGAAGCTTTCTTT. Its translation is CASSDKGSGARSTEAFF. The chain uses TRBV6-1 and TRBJ1-1, with a tentative D call TRBD1 (6 bases). Germline-derived CDR1 and CDR2 are MNHNS and SASEGT. This CDR3 has 17 residues. The V and J ends lost 3 bases and 4 bases respectively, with 21 bases between them.

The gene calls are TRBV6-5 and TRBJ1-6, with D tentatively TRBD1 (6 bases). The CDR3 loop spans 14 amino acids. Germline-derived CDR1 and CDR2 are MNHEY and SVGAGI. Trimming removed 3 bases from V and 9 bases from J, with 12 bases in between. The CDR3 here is CASSYSRGSSPLHF. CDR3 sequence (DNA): TGTGCCAGCAGTTATTCCAGGGGATCTTCACCCCTCCACTTT.

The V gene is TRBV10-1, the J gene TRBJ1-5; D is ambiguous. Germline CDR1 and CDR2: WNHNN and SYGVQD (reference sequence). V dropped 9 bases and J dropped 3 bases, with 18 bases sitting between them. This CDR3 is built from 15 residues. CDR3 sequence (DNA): TGCGCCAGGCATAAATTCTCGGGGTTCAATCAGCCCCAGCATTTT. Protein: CARHKFSGFNQPQHF.

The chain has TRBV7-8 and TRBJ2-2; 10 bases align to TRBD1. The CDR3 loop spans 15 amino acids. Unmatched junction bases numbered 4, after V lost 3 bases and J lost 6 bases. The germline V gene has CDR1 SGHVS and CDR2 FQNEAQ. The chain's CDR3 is CASSLTGGAPGELFF. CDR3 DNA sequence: TGTGCCAGCAGCTTGACAGGGGGCGCGCCCGGGGAGCTGTTTTTT.

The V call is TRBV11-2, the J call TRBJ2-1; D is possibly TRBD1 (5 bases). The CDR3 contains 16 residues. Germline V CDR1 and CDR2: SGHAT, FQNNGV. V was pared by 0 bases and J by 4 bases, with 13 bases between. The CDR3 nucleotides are TGTGCCAGCAGCTTAGATCGGGCAGGGTTATACAATGAGCAGTTCTTC. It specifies CASSLDRAGLYNEQFF.

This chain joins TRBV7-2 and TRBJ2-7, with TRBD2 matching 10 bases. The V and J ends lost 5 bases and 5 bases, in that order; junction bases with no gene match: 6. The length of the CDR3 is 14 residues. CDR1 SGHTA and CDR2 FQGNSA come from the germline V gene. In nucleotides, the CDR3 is TGTGCCAGCAGCGCAGCGGGAGGGCCAGACGAGCAGTACTTC. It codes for CASSAAGGPDEQYF.

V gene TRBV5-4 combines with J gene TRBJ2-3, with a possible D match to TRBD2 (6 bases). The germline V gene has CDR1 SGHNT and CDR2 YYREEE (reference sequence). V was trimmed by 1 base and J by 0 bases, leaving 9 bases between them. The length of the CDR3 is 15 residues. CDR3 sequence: CASSLRRGSTDTQYF. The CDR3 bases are TGTGCCAGCAGCTTGCGGCGGGGAAGCACAGATACGCAGTATTTT.

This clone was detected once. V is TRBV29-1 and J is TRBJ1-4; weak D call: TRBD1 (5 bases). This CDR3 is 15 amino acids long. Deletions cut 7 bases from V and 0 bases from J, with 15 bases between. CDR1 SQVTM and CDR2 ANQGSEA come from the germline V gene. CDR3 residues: CSARYSQATNEKLFF. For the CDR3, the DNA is TGCAGCGCCCGATACTCACAGGCAACTAATGAAAAACTGTTTTTT.

The DNA of the CDR3 is TGTGCCAGTAGGGTTCCGGGGAACACTGAAGCTTTCTTT. This sequence encodes CASRVPGNTEAFF. The J gene is TRBJ1-1, the V gene TRBV19; D remains ambiguous. The CDR3 consists of 13 residues. Germline V gene lookup returns CDR1 LNHDA and CDR2 SQIVND (reference sequence). V gave up 6 bases and J gave up 1 base, with 9 bases separating them.

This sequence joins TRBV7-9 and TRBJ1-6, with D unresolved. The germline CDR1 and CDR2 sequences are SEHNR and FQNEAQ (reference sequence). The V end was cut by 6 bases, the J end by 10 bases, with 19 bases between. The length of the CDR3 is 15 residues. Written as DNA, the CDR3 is TGTGCCAGCAGTTCAAGGGCGGGCCGGGAATCACCCCTCCACTTT. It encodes CASSSRAGRESPLHF.

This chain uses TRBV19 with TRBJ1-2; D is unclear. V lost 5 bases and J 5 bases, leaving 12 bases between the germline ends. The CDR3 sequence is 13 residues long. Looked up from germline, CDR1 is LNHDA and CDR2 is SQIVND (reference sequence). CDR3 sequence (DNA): TGTGCCAGTAGTCGTCAGGAACTTTATGGCTACACCTTC. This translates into CASSRQELYGYTF.

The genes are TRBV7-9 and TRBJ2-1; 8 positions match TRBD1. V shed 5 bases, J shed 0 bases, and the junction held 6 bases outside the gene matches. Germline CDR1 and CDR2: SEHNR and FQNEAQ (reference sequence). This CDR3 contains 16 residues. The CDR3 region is CASSRGQGSSYNEQFF. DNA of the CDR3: TGTGCCAGCAGCCGCGGACAGGGAAGCTCCTACAATGAGCAGTTCTTC.

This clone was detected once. The DNA for the CDR3 is TGTGCCAGCAGCCATAGGGTCCCGGGACAGGGGGTTAATGAAAAACTGTTTTTT. This sequence encodes CASSHRVPGQGVNEKLFF. The chain employs TRBV3-1 (or the pseudogene TRBV3-2) and TRBJ1-4, with 11 bases fitting TRBD1. Germline CDR1 and CDR2: LGHDT and YNNKEL (reference sequence). Unmatched junction bases numbered 10, after V lost 3 bases and J lost 4 bases. The CDR3 is 18 amino acids.

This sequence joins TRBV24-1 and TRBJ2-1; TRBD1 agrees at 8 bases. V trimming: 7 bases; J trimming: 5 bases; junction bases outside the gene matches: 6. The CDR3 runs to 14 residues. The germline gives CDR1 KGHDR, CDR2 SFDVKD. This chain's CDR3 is CATRSGGGNNEQFF. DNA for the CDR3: TGTGCCACCAGATCAGGGGGCGGCAACAATGAGCAGTTCTTC.

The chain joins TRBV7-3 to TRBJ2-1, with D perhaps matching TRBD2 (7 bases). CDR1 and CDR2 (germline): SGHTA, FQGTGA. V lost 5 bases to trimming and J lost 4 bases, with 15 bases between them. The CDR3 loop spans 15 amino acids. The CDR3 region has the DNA TGTGCCAGCAGCCCGGGGGGCGGGGGATACAATGAGCAGTTCTTC. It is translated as CASSPGGGGYNEQFF.

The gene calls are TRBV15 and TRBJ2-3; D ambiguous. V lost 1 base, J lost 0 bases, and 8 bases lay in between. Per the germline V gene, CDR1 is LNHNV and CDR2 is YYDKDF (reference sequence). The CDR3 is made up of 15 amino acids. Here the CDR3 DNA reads TGTGCCACCAGCAGAGCGGGTAGAAGCACAGATACGCAGTATTTT. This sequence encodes CATSRAGRSTDTQYF.

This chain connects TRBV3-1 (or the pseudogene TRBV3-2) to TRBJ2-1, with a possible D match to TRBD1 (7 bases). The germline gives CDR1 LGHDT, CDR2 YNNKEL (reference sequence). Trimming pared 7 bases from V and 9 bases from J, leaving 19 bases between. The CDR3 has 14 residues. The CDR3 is CASTDTGTAGEQFF. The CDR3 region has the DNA TGTGCCAGCACTGATACGGGGACAGCGGGTGAGCAGTTCTTC.

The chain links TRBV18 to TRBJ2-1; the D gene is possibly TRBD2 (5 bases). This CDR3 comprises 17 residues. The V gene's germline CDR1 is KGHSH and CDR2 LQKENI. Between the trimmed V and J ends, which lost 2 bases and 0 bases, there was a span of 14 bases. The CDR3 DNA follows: TGTGCCAGCTCACCAGGAGCGGCTTGGAGCTCCTACAATGAGCAGTTCTTC. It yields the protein CASSPGAAWSSYNEQFF.

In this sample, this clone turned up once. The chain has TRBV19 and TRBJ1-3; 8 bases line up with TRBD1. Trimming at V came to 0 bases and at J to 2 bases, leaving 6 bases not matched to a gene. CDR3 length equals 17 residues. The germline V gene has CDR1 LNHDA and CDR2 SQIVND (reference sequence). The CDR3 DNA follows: TGTGCCAGTAGTATAGACCCCAGGGGGCTTACTGGAAACACCATATATTTT. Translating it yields CASSIDPRGLTGNTIYF.

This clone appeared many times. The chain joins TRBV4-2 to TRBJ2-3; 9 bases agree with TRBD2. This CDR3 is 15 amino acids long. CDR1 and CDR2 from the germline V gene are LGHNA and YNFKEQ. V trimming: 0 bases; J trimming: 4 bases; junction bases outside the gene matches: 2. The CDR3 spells CASSQDRGGADTQYF. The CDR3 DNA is TGTGCCAGCAGCCAAGATCGCGGGGGGGCAGATACGCAGTATTTT.

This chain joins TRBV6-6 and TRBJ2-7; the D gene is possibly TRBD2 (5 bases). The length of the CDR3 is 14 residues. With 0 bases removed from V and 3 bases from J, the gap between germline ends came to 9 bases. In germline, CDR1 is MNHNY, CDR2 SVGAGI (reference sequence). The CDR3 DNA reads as TGTGCCAGCAGTTACTCTTCCCGGGACTACGAGCAGTACTTC. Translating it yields CASSYSSRDYEQYF.